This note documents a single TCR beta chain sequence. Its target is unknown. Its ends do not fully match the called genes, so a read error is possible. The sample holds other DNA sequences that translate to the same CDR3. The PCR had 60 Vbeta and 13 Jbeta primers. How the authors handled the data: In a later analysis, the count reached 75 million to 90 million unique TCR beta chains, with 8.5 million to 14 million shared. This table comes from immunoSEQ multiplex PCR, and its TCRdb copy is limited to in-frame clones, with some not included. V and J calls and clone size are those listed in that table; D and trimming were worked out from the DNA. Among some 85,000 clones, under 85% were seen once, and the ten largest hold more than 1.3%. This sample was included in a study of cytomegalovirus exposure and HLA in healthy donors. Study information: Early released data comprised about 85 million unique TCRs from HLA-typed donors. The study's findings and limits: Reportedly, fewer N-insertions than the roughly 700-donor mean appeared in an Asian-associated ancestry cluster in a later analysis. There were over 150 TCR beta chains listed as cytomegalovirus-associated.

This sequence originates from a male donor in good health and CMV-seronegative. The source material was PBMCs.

For the CDR3, the DNA is TGTGCCAGCAGCAACGGACAGGACTATGGCTACACCTTT. Its protein is CASSNGQDYGYTF. This chain uses TRBV27 with TRBJ1-2; 7 bases align to TRBD1. CDR3 size: 13 residues. CDR1 MNHEY and CDR2 SMNVEV come from the germline V gene (reference sequence).